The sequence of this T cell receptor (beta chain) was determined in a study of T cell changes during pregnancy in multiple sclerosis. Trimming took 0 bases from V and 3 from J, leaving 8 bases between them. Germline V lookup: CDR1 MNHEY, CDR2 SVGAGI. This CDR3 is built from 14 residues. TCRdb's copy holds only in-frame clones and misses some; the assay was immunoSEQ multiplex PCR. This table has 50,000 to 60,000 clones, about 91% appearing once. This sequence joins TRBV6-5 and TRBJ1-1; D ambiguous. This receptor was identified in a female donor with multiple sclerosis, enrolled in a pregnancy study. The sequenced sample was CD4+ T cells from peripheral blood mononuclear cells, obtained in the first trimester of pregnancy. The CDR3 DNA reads TGTGCCAGCAGTTACTCGTATTCGGACACTGAAGCTTTCTTT. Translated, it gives CASSYSYSDTEAFF.